A single sample gave rise to the 26 T cell receptor beta chains below, sequenced in a study of T-cell memory formation after mild COVID-19. One entry per CDR3 protein results from TCRdb running MiXCR on the 5' RACE reads. The sample carries 470,000 or so distinct CDR3 sequences, over 15% recorded once. Sequencing used PBMCs or a T cell subset sorted from them (not recorded which). Receptors originate from an adult woman who had mild COVID-19 (a few samples of this study predate the infection). Cell type and time point are not known.

Many counts were recorded for this clonotype. This chain links TRBV7-3 with TRBJ2-3, with D hard to call. The CDR3 totals 13 residues. Germline values: CDR1 SGHTA, CDR2 FQGTGA. Between the trimmed V and J ends, which lost 6 bases and 6 bases, there was a span of 13 bases. The CDR3 DNA reads as TGTGCCAGCAGGCCCCCGCCTTGGGATACGCAGTATTTT. Encoded protein: CASRPPPWDTQYF.

CDR3: CASSLAESYNEQFF. DNA for the CDR3: TGTGCCAGCAGCTTAGCGGAGAGCTACAATGAGCAGTTCTTC. This chain uses TRBV7-2 with TRBJ2-1; D gene uncertain. Germline CDR1 is SGHTA and CDR2 is FQGNSA. The CDR3 spans 14 residues. Trimming removed 0 bases from V and 3 bases from J, with 6 bases in between. Variable domain in full (rest from reference TRBV7-2 and TRBJ2-1): GAGVSQSPSNKVTEKGKDVELRCDPISGHTALYWYRQSLGQGLEFLIYFQGNSAPDKSGLPSDRFSAERTGGSVSTLTIQRTQQEDSAVYLCASSLAESYNEQFFGPGTRLTVL.

This clonotype was observed a few times. This chain links TRBV29-1 with TRBJ1-4; 9 nucleotides line up with TRBD1. V shed 4 bases, J shed 5 bases, and the junction held 5 bases outside the gene matches. The CDR3 extends over 14 amino acids. CDR1 SQVTM and CDR2 ANQGSEA come from the germline V gene. CDR3 in DNA: TGCAGCGTTGGGGCCGGGACAGGGAATGAAAAACTGTTTTTT. This encodes CSVGAGTGNEKLFF.

This clonotype showed up just a few times. A much larger clone sits a single nucleotide away, making a read error possible. For the CDR3, the DNA is TGTGCCAGCAGTGAAACCTCTGGAAACACCATATATTTT. It is translated as CASSETSGNTIYF. The chain links TRBV6-1 to TRBJ1-3; D is undetermined. Germline V gene lookup returns CDR1 MNHNS and CDR2 SASEGT. CDR3 size: 13 residues. Trimming left V 2 bases short and J 0 bases short, with 2 bases between.

This clonotype came up many times. V gene TRBV12-3 or TRBV12-4 combines with J gene TRBJ2-2; TRBD1 agrees at 8 bases. There are 15 residues in the CDR3. Unmatched junction bases numbered 4, after V lost 4 bases and J lost 3 bases. CDR3 protein: CASSSDRGYTGELFF. The CDR3 nucleotides read TGTGCCAGCAGTTCAGACAGGGGATACACCGGGGAGCTGTTTTTT.

The chain couples TRBV5-1 to TRBJ2-2; 12 bases agree with TRBD1. Germline V gene data show CDR1 as SGHRS and CDR2 as YFSETQ. The CDR3 runs 18 residues. V trimming: 4 bases; J trimming: 4 bases; junction bases outside the gene matches: 11. This CDR3 reads CASSGTRDRGPGTGELFF. In DNA form, the CDR3 reads TGCGCCAGCAGCGGAACCCGGGACAGGGGGCCGGGCACCGGGGAGCTGTTTTTT.

There are a few counts of this clonotype. The chain combines TRBV7-9 with TRBJ2-2; D unresolved. V was shortened by 1 base and J by 7 bases, with 4 bases between the two germline ends. Germline V gives CDR1 SEHNR, CDR2 FQNEAQ (reference sequence). The CDR3 length is 12 residues. For the CDR3, the DNA is TGTGCCAGCAGCTTAGTACTCGGGGAGCTGTTTTTT. This sequence encodes CASSLVLGELFF.

This clonotype was seen more than once but under ten times. V and J are TRBV12-3 or TRBV12-4 and TRBJ2-7, with D maybe TRBD2 (6 bases). V lost 3 bases and J lost 2, with 11 bases in between. CDR3 length: 14 residues. The CDR3 region is CASSFAGLAYEQYF. The CDR3, as DNA: TGTGCCAGCAGTTTTGCGGGGCTAGCCTACGAGCAGTACTTC.

This clonotype was detected a few times. The chain has TRBV4-1 and TRBJ1-5; the match to TRBD1 covers 11 bases. CDR3 length: 15 amino acids. The V segment lost 3 bases and the J segment 6 bases; nucleotides outside the gene matches: 4. Germline CDR1 and CDR2: MGHRA and YSYEKL. The DNA of the CDR3 is TGCGCCAGCAGCCAGGACAGGGGGCTTGCTCAGCCCCAGCATTTT. The encoded protein is CASSQDRGLAQPQHF.

This clonotype occurred a few times. The V call is TRBV29-1, the J call TRBJ2-1, with D perhaps TRBD1 or TRBD2 (5 bases each). Germline V lookup: CDR1 SQVTM, CDR2 ANQGSEA. The germline V and J ends were trimmed by 5 bases and 4 bases, with 9 bases remaining between them. The CDR3 totals 12 residues. This CDR3 is CSVSRGYNEQFF. CDR3 DNA: TGCAGCGTTTCGAGGGGTTACAATGAGCAGTTCTTC.

V is TRBV15 and J is TRBJ2-7, with TRBD2 matching 8 bases. After removal of 1 base from V and 5 bases from J, the junction contained 7 bases not matched to a gene. There are 15 residues in the CDR3. Germline loops: CDR1 LNHNV, CDR2 YYDKDF (reference sequence). The CDR3 nucleotides read TGTGCCACCAGCAGAGTCGGGAGGGCCTGGAACGAGCAGTACTTC. Its translation is CATSRVGRAWNEQYF.

This clonotype was detected ten times or more. J is TRBJ2-3 and V is TRBV5-6; the D is unclear. Trimming stripped 2 bases from V and 0 bases from J, with 10 bases between. Germline V gene sequence: CDR1 SGHDT, CDR2 YYEEEE. The CDR3 has 15 residues. The CDR3 DNA reads as TGTGCCAGCAGCTTAGGTGGGCTCAGCACAGATACGCAGTATTTT. Encoded protein: CASSLGGLSTDTQYF.

The chain carries TRBV5-1 and TRBJ2-1; D is undetermined. Germline loops: CDR1 SGHRS, CDR2 YFSETQ. This CDR3 contains 16 residues. V was shortened by 0 bases and J by 4 bases, with 14 bases between the two germline ends. The chain's CDR3 is CASSLAPGIGYNEQFF. DNA of the CDR3: TGCGCCAGCAGCTTGGCCCCAGGCATCGGGTACAATGAGCAGTTCTTC.

CDR3 residues: CSARDLGLAGVSYNEQFF. In DNA form, the CDR3 reads TGCAGTGCTAGAGATCTGGGACTAGCGGGAGTCTCCTACAATGAGCAGTTCTTC. The rearrangement joins TRBV20-1 to TRBJ2-1; TRBD2 matches 14 bases. CDR1 DFQATT and CDR2 SNEGSKA come from the germline V gene (reference sequence). The CDR3 extends over 18 amino acids. V shed 0 bases and J 0 bases; nucleotides not matched to a gene: 4.

There are a few counts of this clonotype. The chain links TRBV4-3 to TRBJ2-6; TRBD1 matches 12 bases. Germline V lookup: CDR1 LGHNA, CDR2 YSLEER. The CDR3 sequence is 18 residues long. The trim removed 5 bases at V and 0 bases at J, leaving 5 bases unmatched. The CDR3 region has the DNA TGCGCCAGCAGCGCCGGGACAGGGGGCTTCTCTGGGGCCAACGTCCTGACTTTC. Amino acid sequence: CASSAGTGGFSGANVLTF.

This clonotype was counted only a few times. The chain combines TRBV25-1 with TRBJ1-5, with TRBD1 matching 8 bases. J lost 10 bases, V lost 2 bases, and 7 bases had no gene match. The CDR3 is made up of 14 amino acids. The germline V gene encodes CDR1 MGHDK and CDR2 SYGVNS. The CDR3 sequence is CASSEQGAGSPQHF. The CDR3 nucleotides read TGTGCCAGCAGTGAACAGGGGGCGGGCTCCCCCCAGCATTTT.

This clonotype occurred a few times. This chain joins TRBV24-1 and TRBJ1-2, with a possible D match to TRBD1 (6 bases). There are 18 residues in the CDR3. Trimming pared 3 bases from V and 4 bases from J, leaving 23 bases between. CDR1 is KGHDR and CDR2 is SFDVKD in the germline V gene. CDR3 residues: CATSDRLQDSRSGYGYTF. As DNA, the CDR3 is TGTGCCACCAGTGATCGCCTACAGGACAGCCGCTCTGGCTATGGCTACACCTTC.

This clonotype showed up just a few times. This chain joins TRBV7-6 and TRBJ2-3; 9 bases agree with TRBD2. Germline V gene data show CDR1 as SGHVS and CDR2 as FNYEAQ. The CDR3 consists of 17 residues. V trimming: 3 bases; J trimming: 4 bases; junction bases outside the gene matches: 11. The CDR3 region is CASSFRTRGRAPDTQYF. DNA of the CDR3: TGTGCCAGCAGCTTTCGGACGCGCGGGAGGGCCCCAGATACGCAGTATTTT.

The gene calls are TRBV28 and TRBJ2-1; 12 bases match TRBD2. Germline lookup yields CDR1 MDHEN and CDR2 SYDVKM. V shed 5 bases and J 10 bases; nucleotides not matched to a gene: 9. This CDR3 has 15 residues. CDR3 loop: CASSPPGLAGREQFF. The CDR3 DNA reads TGTGCCAGCAGTCCCCCGGGACTAGCGGGTAGGGAGCAGTTCTTC.

The V gene is TRBV4-1, the J gene TRBJ1-1, with D uncertain. V was cut by 1 base and J by 7 bases, with 10 bases left in between. Germline V gene sequence: CDR1 MGHRA, CDR2 YSYEKL. The CDR3 is made up of 13 amino acids. This CDR3 is CASSQVFELEAFF. The CDR3 nucleotides read TGCGCCAGCAGCCAAGTGTTCGAACTTGAAGCTTTCTTT.

This chain connects TRBV7-9 to TRBJ1-1, with a tentative D call TRBD1 (5 bases). Germline loops: CDR1 SEHNR, CDR2 FQNEAQ (reference sequence). Trimming pared 6 bases from V and 0 bases from J, leaving 11 bases between. The CDR3 loop spans 14 amino acids. The CDR3 loop is CASRMGGMNTEAFF. CDR3 nucleotide sequence: TGTGCCAGCAGGATGGGGGGGATGAACACTGAAGCTTTCTTT.

The chain links TRBV9 to TRBJ2-1; D not resolved. Trimming pared 0 bases from V and 6 bases from J, leaving 7 bases between. Looked up from germline, CDR1 is SGDLS and CDR2 is YYNGEE. This CDR3 comprises 13 residues. Here the CDR3 DNA reads TGTGCCAGCAGCGTAGCGTCTAGCAATGAGCAGTTCTTC. Translation: CASSVASSNEQFF.

This clonotype was seen a handful of times. The CDR3: CASSPTMGNQPQHF. The CDR3 region has the DNA TGTGCCAGCAGCCCAACAATGGGGAATCAGCCCCAGCATTTT. The genes are TRBV7-9 and TRBJ1-5; D is undetermined. Trimming pared 5 bases from V and 4 bases from J, leaving 12 bases between. The CDR3 has 14 amino acids. From germline, CDR1 is SEHNR and CDR2 FQNEAQ (reference sequence).

The chain is built from TRBV30 and TRBJ2-3; D perhaps matches TRBD2 (6 bases). Trimming took off 3 bases at V and 0 bases at J, with 19 bases between the two ends. The CDR3 loop spans 17 amino acids. Germline assignment: CDR1 GTSNPN and CDR2 SVGIG (reference sequence). The chain's CDR3 is CAWSLVGSFTSTDTQYF. CDR3 DNA: TGTGCCTGGAGCCTGGTCGGGAGTTTTACTAGCACAGATACGCAGTATTTT.

This clonotype showed up many times. The chain is built from TRBV18 and TRBJ2-5; D remains unclear. The CDR3 is 11 amino acids. V lost 3 bases to trimming and J lost 3 bases, with 2 bases between them. Germline V CDR1 and CDR2: KGHSH, LQKENI. In nucleotides, the CDR3 is TGTGCCAGCTCACCTGAAGAGACCCAGTACTTC. This encodes CASSPEETQYF.

This clonotype was detected only a few times. V is TRBV2 and J is TRBJ2-7; the match to TRBD2 covers 10 bases. This CDR3 is built from 13 residues. Per germline, CDR1 SNHLY and CDR2 FYNNEI. V dropped 6 bases and J dropped 5; count of bases not matched to a gene: 4. The CDR3 loop is CASRAGGPNEQYF. The CDR3 DNA reads TGTGCCAGCAGAGCGGGGGGGCCCAACGAGCAGTACTTC.